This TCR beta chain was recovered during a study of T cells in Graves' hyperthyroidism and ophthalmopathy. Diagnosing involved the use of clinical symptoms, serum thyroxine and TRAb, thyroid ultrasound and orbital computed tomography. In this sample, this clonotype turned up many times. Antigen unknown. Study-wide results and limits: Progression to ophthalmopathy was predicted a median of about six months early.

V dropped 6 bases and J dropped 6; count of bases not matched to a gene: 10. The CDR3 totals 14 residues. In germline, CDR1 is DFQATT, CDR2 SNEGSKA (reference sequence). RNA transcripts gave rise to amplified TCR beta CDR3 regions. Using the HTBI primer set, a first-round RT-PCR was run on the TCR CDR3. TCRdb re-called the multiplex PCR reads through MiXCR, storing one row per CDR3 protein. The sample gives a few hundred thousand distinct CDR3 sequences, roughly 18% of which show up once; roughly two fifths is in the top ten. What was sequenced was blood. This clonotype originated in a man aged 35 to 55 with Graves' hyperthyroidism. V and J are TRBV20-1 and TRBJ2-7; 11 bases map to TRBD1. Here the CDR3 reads CSAKAGQGVFEQYF. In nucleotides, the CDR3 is TGCAGTGCCAAGGCGGGACAGGGGGTATTCGAGCAGTACTTC.